This passage covers 26 T cell receptor beta chains from one sample sequenced in a study of shared clonotypes between healthy human individuals. Sequenced by immunoSEQ multiplex PCR; TCRdb stores in-frame clones only, minus some. The table records roughly 640,000 clones, almost 97% of them present only once. The sample comprised naive CD4+ T cells sorted from blood. Subset of the sample: CD45RA+ positively selected. The receptors shown here come from a woman aged 25 to 39 in good health.

This chain connects TRBV5-4 to TRBJ2-5; 7 positions match TRBD1. TRBJ2-7 matches the DNA end more closely, so the J call is doubtful. The CDR3 is 13 residues long. Per the germline V gene, CDR1 is SGHNT and CDR2 is YYREEE (reference sequence). The CDR3, as DNA: TGTGCCAGCAGCAACGGACAGGTCTACGAGCAGTACTTC. It codes for CASSNGQVYEQYF.

V is TRBV5-1 and J is TRBJ2-7, with TRBD1 matching over 8 bases. The CDR3 contains 15 residues. V lost 4 bases and J lost 0; bases outside the gene matches: 6. Germline V CDR1 and CDR2: SGHRS, YFSETQ. The CDR3 DNA reads TGCGCCAGCAGCGGATTAGACAGGGGCTCCTACGAGCAGTACTTC. It specifies CASSGLDRGSYEQYF.

The V gene is TRBV28, the J gene TRBJ2-1, with D unclear. CDR3 length equals 13 residues. Germline CDR1 reads MDHEN; CDR2 reads SYDVKM. V lost 8 bases and J 4 bases, leaving 12 bases between the germline ends. CDR3: CASGSVLYNEQFF. The CDR3 nucleotides read TGTGCCAGCGGAAGCGTTTTATACAATGAGCAGTTCTTC.

The gene calls are TRBV30 and TRBJ2-5; TRBD1 is a possible D gene (5 bases). V shed 0 bases and J shed 3 bases, with 11 bases lying between them. The CDR3 length is 14 residues. Germline V gene data show CDR1 as GTSNPN and CDR2 as SVGIG (reference sequence). The chain's CDR3 is CAWSVVQGKETQYF. CDR3 bases: TGTGCCTGGAGTGTAGTCCAGGGAAAAGAGACCCAGTACTTC.

The genes are TRBV28 and TRBJ2-5; 10 bases are a match to TRBD2. The CDR3 runs 15 residues. Trimming cost V 7 bases and J 5 bases; bases outside gene matches: 10. In germline, CDR1 is MDHEN, CDR2 SYDVKM. For the CDR3, the DNA is TGTGCCAGCACCCTCCTAGCGGGGGTGGGGGAGACCCAGTACTTC. This sequence encodes CASTLLAGVGETQYF.

The chain has TRBV14 and TRBJ2-7; 10 positions match TRBD2. CDR1 is SGHDN, CDR2 FVKESK, per germline. Trimming cost V 10 bases and J 2 bases; bases outside gene matches: 8. CDR3 size: 14 residues. Here the CDR3 DNA reads TGTGCCAACCGGACTAGCGGAGAGCCCTACGAGCAGTACTTC. Protein sequence: CANRTSGEPYEQYF.

V usage is TRBV7-3 and J usage is TRBJ2-2; D is unclear. This CDR3 region has 14 residues. Germline values: CDR1 SGHTA, CDR2 FQGTGA. The germline V and J ends were trimmed by 0 bases and 1 base, with 3 bases remaining between them. CDR3 amino acids: CASSLTGNTGELFF. For the CDR3, the DNA is TGTGCCAGCAGCTTAACAGGGAACACCGGGGAGCTGTTTTTT.

This chain links TRBV6-4 with TRBJ1-2, with a possible D match to TRBD1 (5 bases). Germline V lookup: CDR1 MRHNA, CDR2 SNTAGT. The CDR3 contains 14 residues. With 4 bases removed from V and 8 bases from J, the gap between germline ends came to 17 bases. CDR3 DNA sequence: TGTGCCAGCAGTGTGGAATCAGGGCATTTCGGCTACACCTTC. The encoded protein is CASSVESGHFGYTF.

Only a few counts were recorded for this clone. V is TRBV19 and J is TRBJ1-2, with D maybe TRBD1 (6 bases). V was pared by 3 bases and J by 2 bases, with 13 bases between. The germline V gene has CDR1 LNHDA and CDR2 SQIVND (reference sequence). The CDR3 consists of 15 residues. CDR3 nucleotide sequence: TGTGCCAGTAGTATCGGGACAAAGGGGAACTATGGCTACACCTTC. It is translated as CASSIGTKGNYGYTF. Supplemented by reference TRBV19 and TRBJ1-2, the full variable domain reads DGGITQSPKYLFRKEGQNVTLSCEQNLNHDAMYWYRQDPGQGLRLIYYSQIVNDFQKGDIAEGYSVSREKKESFPLTVTSAQKNPTAFYLCASSIGTKGNYGYTFGSGTRLTVV.

The V and J genes are TRBV19 and TRBJ1-1; the match to TRBD1 covers 8 bases. Per the germline V gene, CDR1 is LNHDA and CDR2 is SQIVND (reference sequence). With 4 bases clipped from V and 3 bases from J, the junction kept 7 bases outside the gene matches. The CDR3 spans 15 residues. The CDR3 DNA sequence: TGTGCCAGTAGTAGCGACAGGGGTCGATACACTGAAGCTTTCTTT. Translated, it gives CASSSDRGRYTEAFF.

This chain joins TRBV5-1 and TRBJ1-4, with a tentative D call TRBD1 (6 bases). The germline V gene encodes CDR1 SGHRS and CDR2 YFSETQ. Trimming removed 2 bases from V and 0 bases from J, with 11 bases in between. The CDR3 runs 16 residues. This CDR3 reads CASSLTGPATNEKLFF. The CDR3, as DNA: TGCGCCAGCAGCTTAACAGGGCCTGCAACTAATGAAAAACTGTTTTTT.

The CDR3 reads CASSLTSGSSDTQYF. CDR3 coding DNA: TGTGCCAGCTCCCTGACTAGCGGGAGCTCAGATACGCAGTATTTT. V is TRBV18 and J is TRBJ2-3; 12 positions match TRBD2. J was trimmed by 4 bases and V by 6 bases; bases with no gene match: 5. Germline V CDR1 and CDR2: KGHSH, LQKENI. This CDR3 is 15 amino acids long.

The chain joins TRBV7-2 to TRBJ1-5; 8 bases are a match to TRBD1. V lost 5 bases, J lost 5 bases, and 2 bases stayed unmatched. This CDR3 has 13 amino acids. Germline loops: CDR1 SGHTA, CDR2 FQGNSA. DNA of the CDR3: TGTGCCAGCAGCCAGGACAGGGATCAGCCCCAGCATTTT. This codes for CASSQDRDQPQHF.

This clone was observed a single time. The chain carries TRBV7-2 and TRBJ2-2; D uncertain. Between the trimmed V and J ends, which lost 4 bases and 0 bases, there was a span of 6 bases. Germline loops: CDR1 SGHTA, CDR2 FQGNSA. The CDR3 consists of 14 residues. CDR3 residues: CASSSDSNTGELFF. The CDR3 DNA reads TGTGCCAGCAGCTCCGATTCGAACACCGGGGAGCTGTTTTTT.

The chain has TRBV27 and TRBJ2-2; D remains unclear. Germline CDR1 and CDR2: MNHEY and SMNVEV (reference sequence). The CDR3 has 12 amino acids. V gave up 6 bases and J gave up 4 bases, with 6 bases separating them. The chain's CDR3 is CASSRFTGELFF. The CDR3 DNA reads as TGTGCCAGCAGCCGCTTCACCGGGGAGCTGTTTTTT.

This chain links TRBV7-2 with TRBJ2-7, with TRBD1 matching 7 bases. CDR1 and CDR2 (germline): SGHTA, FQGNSA. The CDR3 has 13 residues. Trimming cost V 0 bases and J 6 bases; bases outside gene matches: 2. The CDR3 loop reads CASSLAGGGEQYF. CDR3 DNA sequence: TGTGCCAGCAGCTTAGCAGGGGGCGGCGAGCAGTACTTC.

The CDR3 sequence is CASSHWGGSTDTQYF. CDR3 DNA: TGCGCCAGCAGCCACTGGGGGGGTAGCACAGATACGCAGTATTTT. The chain combines TRBV4-1 with TRBJ2-3; 7 positions match TRBD2. After removal of 3 bases from V and 0 bases from J, the junction contained 3 bases not matched to a gene. This CDR3 contains 15 residues. From germline, CDR1 is MGHRA and CDR2 YSYEKL.

The chain uses TRBV2 and TRBJ2-7; 12 bases match TRBD2. Germline CDR1 reads SNHLY; CDR2 reads FYNNEI. This CDR3 region has 15 residues. Trimming took 7 bases from V and 4 from J; bases not matched to a gene: 8. CDR3 sequence reads: CASTPGLAGTYEQYF. The DNA of the CDR3 is TGTGCCAGCACTCCCGGACTAGCGGGGACTTACGAGCAGTACTTC.

The V gene is TRBV6-5, the J gene TRBJ2-7; D is possibly TRBD1 or TRBD2 (5 bases each). Trimming pared 6 bases from V and 0 bases from J, leaving 15 bases between. The CDR3 length is 15 residues. The V gene's germline CDR1 is MNHEY and CDR2 SVGAGI. CDR3 region: CASRRGAKISYEQYF. In DNA form, the CDR3 reads TGTGCCAGCAGACGGGGCGCTAAAATCTCCTACGAGCAGTACTTC.

CDR3 loop: CASSLGPAGGQETQYF. The CDR3 DNA reads as TGCGCCAGCAGCTTGGGTCCAGCGGGGGGGCAAGAGACCCAGTACTTC. The genes are TRBV5-1 and TRBJ2-5; 10 positions match TRBD2. The V gene's germline CDR1 is SGHRS and CDR2 YFSETQ. V lost 0 bases to trimming and J lost 2 bases; unmatched junction nucleotides: 4. The CDR3 runs 16 residues. The full variable domain, its missing parts supplied by reference TRBV5-1 and TRBJ2-5, is KAGVTQTPRYLIKTRGQQVTLSCSPISGHRSVSWYQQTPGQGLQFLFEYFSETQRNKGNFPGRFSGRQFSNSRSEMNVSTLELGDSALYLCASSLGPAGGQETQYFGPGTRLLVL.

This rearrangement joins TRBV13 to TRBJ2-7, with D perhaps matching TRBD1 or TRBD2 (6 bases each). The V end was cut by 5 bases, the J end by 2 bases, with 13 bases between. Per germline, CDR1 PRHDT and CDR2 FYEKMQ (reference sequence). The CDR3 runs 14 residues. The CDR3: CASSPGAGAYEQYF. In nucleotides, the CDR3 is TGTGCCAGCAGCCCGGGGGCGGGTGCCTACGAGCAGTACTTC.

The rearrangement joins TRBV2 to TRBJ2-5, with 14 bases identical to TRBD2. Trimming took 8 bases from V and 4 from J; bases not matched to a gene: 15. Germline CDR1 is SNHLY and CDR2 is FYNNEI. The CDR3 covers 18 residues. The CDR3 loop is CASGISPGLAGEGETQYF. Written as DNA, the CDR3 is TGTGCCAGCGGAATTTCACCGGGACTAGCGGGAGAAGGAGAGACCCAGTACTTC.

The chain has TRBV28 and TRBJ2-3; tentatively, D is TRBD2 (5 bases). CDR1 is MDHEN and CDR2 is SYDVKM in the germline V gene. The CDR3 totals 17 residues. The V end was cut by 5 bases, the J end by 1 base, with 19 bases between. CDR3 DNA: TGTGCCAGCAGTACCACGCTACTAGTTGGGGGCACAGATACGCAGTATTTT. It is translated as CASSTTLLVGGTDTQYF.

This chain joins TRBV6-1 and TRBJ2-7; D might be TRBD1 (7 bases). CDR1 MNHNS and CDR2 SASEGT come from the germline V gene. The CDR3 length is 14 residues. Trimming cost V 7 bases and J 1 base, with 14 bases left between them. In nucleotides, the CDR3 is TGTGCCAGCACCAGGGGGACTGATTCCTACGAGCAGTACTTC. Its protein product is CASTRGTDSYEQYF.

The genes are TRBV28 and TRBJ2-7; 9 bases are shared with TRBD2. Germline V lookup: CDR1 MDHEN, CDR2 SYDVKM. CDR3 length: 15 residues. The junction had 8 bases not matched to a gene; V was cut back by 4 bases and J by 4 bases. CDR3 DNA sequence: TGTGCCAGCAGTTCAGCTAGCGGGGTTCCGTACGAGCAGTACTTC. It encodes CASSSASGVPYEQYF.

The chain recombines TRBV10-3 with TRBJ1-2, with a weak D call TRBD1 (6 bases). The CDR3 loop spans 14 amino acids. Germline V lookup: CDR1 ENHRY, CDR2 SYGVKD. The CDR3: CGIQTGEGVGGYTF. For the CDR3, the DNA is TGTGGGATACAGACGGGAGAGGGGGTAGGCGGCTACACCTTC.